This entry is about one T cell receptor (beta chain). J was trimmed by 3 bases and V by 6 bases; bases with no gene match: 8. Germline-derived CDR1 and CDR2 are SGHAT and FQNNGV. The CDR3 has 15 amino acids. The data were taken from a study of blood T cell repertoires in COVID-19. For the study at large: COVID-19 samples collected from the United States, Italy and Spain covered acute and convalescent phases. Sources were T cells, B-cell-depleted T cells, or PBMCs; the material itself was cDNA or gDNA.

Study processing details: Amplification of reference gene primers provided the estimated nucleated cell counts. Measured with immunoSEQ multiplex PCR; TCRdb has only the in-frame clones, and not every one. D and trimming were read from the DNA, whereas the V and J calls and clone size are those reported in that table. The table includes around 40,000 clones, about 80% detected once. This chain joins TRBV11-2 and TRBJ2-7; 10 bases fit TRBD1. Sequencing was done on a sample of peripheral blood. This receptor was obtained from a man of 80 years or more with active or convalescent COVID-19. The CDR3 spells CASRGGGTGDYEQYF. In DNA, the CDR3 is TGTGCCAGCAGAGGGGGTGGGACAGGGGACTACGAGCAGTACTTC.